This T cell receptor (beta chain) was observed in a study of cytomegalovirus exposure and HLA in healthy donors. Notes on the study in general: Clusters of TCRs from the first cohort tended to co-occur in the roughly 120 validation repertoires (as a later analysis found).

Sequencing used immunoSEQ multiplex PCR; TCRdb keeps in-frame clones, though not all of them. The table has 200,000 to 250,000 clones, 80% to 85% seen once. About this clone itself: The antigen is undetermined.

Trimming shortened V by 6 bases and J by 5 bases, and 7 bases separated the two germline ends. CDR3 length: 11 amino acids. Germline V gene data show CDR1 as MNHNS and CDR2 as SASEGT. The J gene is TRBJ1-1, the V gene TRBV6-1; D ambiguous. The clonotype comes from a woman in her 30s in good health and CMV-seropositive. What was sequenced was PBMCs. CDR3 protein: CASRSGTEAFF. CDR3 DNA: TGTGCCAGCAGATCGGGGACTGAAGCTTTCTTT.